This T cell receptor (beta chain) comes out of a study of T cell responses to AZD1222 COVID-19 vaccine. General study findings and limits: Mostly white British, mostly female donors; authors suggested clonal diversity may be underestimated. Among AZD1222 vaccinees, only six or seven were seropositive at baseline.

Remarks on this clone: What it binds is unknown.

TCRdb's table, derived via immunoSEQ multiplex PCR, lists solely in-frame clones and lacks some. The sample includes about 77,000 clones, more than 85% seen only once; the top ten take approximately 5%. This CDR3 has 14 amino acids. J was trimmed by 2 bases and V by 5 bases; bases with no gene match: 0. Germline V gene sequence: CDR1 MNHEY, CDR2 SMNVEV (reference sequence). The TCR originated in an adult who received the AZD1222 COVID-19 vaccine. This material consisted of peripheral blood, taken 28 days after the second AZD1222 dose. The V gene is TRBV27, the J gene TRBJ2-1; 10 bases fit TRBD2. The CDR3 bases are TGTGCCAGCAGTAGCGGGAGGGCCTACAATGAGCAGTTCTTC. Translated, it gives CASSSGRAYNEQFF.